The 29 T cell receptor beta chains given below trace back to one sample, sequenced in a study of T cell responses to AZD1222 COVID-19 vaccine. Assay: immunoSEQ multiplex PCR; the TCRdb copy retains only in-frame clones and omits some. The data show 150,000 to 200,000 clones, 85% to 90% seen once. The material was peripheral blood, obtained on day 0 of MenACWY control vaccination. These TCRs come from an adult in good health.

The chain uses TRBV19 and TRBJ1-6; the D is unclear. The ends were cut back, 7 bases at V and 6 bases at J, with 10 bases in the middle. The CDR3 contains 13 residues. The germline CDR1 and CDR2 sequences are LNHDA and SQIVND (reference sequence). CDR3 nucleotide sequence: TGTGCCAGTAAAGAGAGGTTTAATTCACCCCTCCACTTT. It translates to CASKERFNSPLHF.

This clone was detected once. The gene calls are TRBV13 and TRBJ1-2; D gene uncertain. V lost 1 base to trimming and J lost 6 bases, with 21 bases between them. Per germline, CDR1 PRHDT and CDR2 FYEKMQ (reference sequence). The CDR3 contains 17 residues. CDR3 in DNA: TGTGCCAGCAGCTTAGTATCCCAACAATCCCGCCCTAATGGCTACACCTTC. It yields the protein CASSLVSQQSRPNGYTF.

The V and J genes are TRBV28 and TRBJ2-7; D not resolved. This CDR3 spans 12 amino acids. The V end was cut by 2 bases, the J end by 3 bases, with 5 bases between. Germline V lookup: CDR1 MDHEN, CDR2 SYDVKM. In nucleotides, the CDR3 is TGTGCCAGCAGTTTAGTCATCTACGAGCAGTACTTC. It translates to CASSLVIYEQYF.

This chain uses TRBV30 with TRBJ2-1; D possibly uses TRBD1 or TRBD2 (6 bases each). CDR3 length equals 14 residues. The germline CDR1 and CDR2 sequences are GTSNPN and SVGIG (reference sequence). V was shortened by 7 bases and J by 5 bases, with 18 bases between the two germline ends. The CDR3 loop reads CASVRGDKNNEQFF. CDR3 DNA sequence: TGTGCCTCCGTAAGGGGGGACAAAAACAATGAGCAGTTCTTC.

The CDR3 protein is CASSLLAGDSPLHF. The DNA for the CDR3 is TGTGCCAGCAGTTTATTGGCAGGGGATTCACCCCTCCACTTT. V is TRBV27 and J is TRBJ1-6; perhaps TRBD1 as D (6 bases). Trimming took 1 base from V and 8 from J, leaving 9 bases between them. Germline V gene data show CDR1 as MNHEY and CDR2 as SMNVEV (reference sequence). There are 14 residues in the CDR3.

The chain joins TRBV19 to TRBJ2-7, with TRBD2 matching over 11 bases. CDR1 is LNHDA and CDR2 is SQIVND in the germline V gene (reference sequence). The CDR3 is made up of 14 amino acids. The V segment lost 4 bases and the J segment 2 bases; nucleotides outside the gene matches: 1. CDR3: CASSKTSGAYEQYF. DNA for the CDR3: TGTGCCAGTAGTAAGACTAGCGGGGCCTACGAGCAGTACTTC.

The chain is built from TRBV4-3 and TRBJ1-2; tentative D call: TRBD1 (5 bases). The germline V gene encodes CDR1 LGHNA and CDR2 YSLEER. The CDR3 covers 14 residues. V shed 0 bases and J shed 3 bases, with 8 bases lying between them. CDR3 residues: CASSQEAGHYGYTF. CDR3 coding DNA: TGCGCCAGCAGCCAAGAAGCAGGGCACTATGGCTACACCTTC.

CDR3 in DNA: TGTGCCAGCAGCTTACAGGCCCAAGAGACCCAGTACTTC. Residues: CASSLQAQETQYF. The V gene is TRBV7-6, the J gene TRBJ2-5; the D is unclear. Germline CDR1 reads SGHVS; CDR2 reads FNYEAQ. Trimming took 2 bases from V and 1 from J, leaving 5 bases between them. This CDR3 is 13 amino acids long.

This clone was seen a single time. V is TRBV2 and J is TRBJ1-6; D gene uncertain. Germline CDR1 reads SNHLY; CDR2 reads FYNNEI. Deletions cut 1 base from V and 10 bases from J, with 17 bases between. The CDR3 has 16 residues. CDR3 protein: CASSEGPQEVGSPLHF. The CDR3 DNA reads as TGTGCCAGCAGTGAAGGGCCCCAGGAGGTCGGGTCACCCCTCCACTTT.

The V and J genes are TRBV19 and TRBJ2-7; possible D gene TRBD1, 6 bases. CDR1 and CDR2 (germline): LNHDA, SQIVND (reference sequence). The CDR3 runs to 16 residues. V lost 4 bases and J lost 6, with 22 bases in between. CDR3 sequence (DNA): TGTGCCAGTAGTACCCTACAGGGCCCCTCAGTAGGCGAGCAGTACTTC. Protein: CASSTLQGPSVGEQYF.

The chain recombines TRBV28 with TRBJ1-1; 7 bases map to TRBD1. The CDR3 is made up of 12 amino acids. V shed 3 bases, J shed 11 bases, and the junction held 6 bases outside the gene matches. Looked up from germline, CDR1 is MDHEN and CDR2 is SYDVKM. In DNA form, the CDR3 reads TGTGCCAGCAGTTTGGAGGGGGCTTGGGCTTTCTTT. Protein: CASSLEGAWAFF.

This chain connects TRBV19 to TRBJ2-5; TRBD1 matches 12 bases. The V gene's germline CDR1 is LNHDA and CDR2 SQIVND (reference sequence). The CDR3 runs 16 residues. Unmatched junction bases numbered 8, after V lost 3 bases and J lost 6 bases. The CDR3 spells CASSITGTGGVKTQYF. In DNA, the CDR3 is TGTGCCAGTAGTATCACCGGGACAGGGGGCGTAAAGACCCAGTACTTC.

This clone was counted once. The chain has TRBV4-3 and TRBJ1-1, with D tentatively TRBD1 (6 bases). V lost 4 bases to trimming and J lost 1 base, with 10 bases between them. CDR1 and CDR2 (germline): LGHNA, YSLEER. This CDR3 spans 14 amino acids. CDR3 region: CASSRDIQNTEAFF. In DNA form, the CDR3 reads TGCGCCAGCAGCCGGGACATACAGAACACTGAAGCTTTCTTT.

The CDR3 DNA reads as TGTGCCAGCAGCTTCGGACTAGCGGAGCCGAACACCGGGGAGCTGTTTTTT. This codes for CASSFGLAEPNTGELFF. J is TRBJ2-2 and V is TRBV7-2, with 10 bases aligning to TRBD2. The germline V gene encodes CDR1 SGHTA and CDR2 FQGNSA. Germline trimming cut 3 bases from V and 0 bases from J; bases unmatched to any gene: 4. The CDR3 contains 17 residues.

The gene calls are TRBV11-2 and TRBJ2-1, with D possibly TRBD1 on 6 matching bases. Germline-derived CDR1 and CDR2 are SGHAT and FQNNGV. V was clipped by 5 bases and J by 1 base, with 15 bases between them. This CDR3 has 16 amino acids. The CDR3 DNA reads TGTGCCAGCAGCCACCTAGGGGGAGTATCCTACAATGAGCAGTTCTTC. Translating gives CASSHLGGVSYNEQFF.

In its sample, this clone was seen once. The chain has TRBV7-6 and TRBJ2-1; TRBD2 matches 9 bases. Germline V gene sequence: CDR1 SGHVS, CDR2 FNYEAQ. The CDR3 is made up of 21 amino acids. The J segment lost 1 base and the V segment lost 2 bases, leaving 18 bases of the junction unmatched. The CDR3 sequence is CASSLMGEREEPIKSYNEQFF. In DNA, the CDR3 is TGTGCCAGCAGCTTAATGGGGGAGCGGGAGGAACCTATTAAATCCTACAATGAGCAGTTCTTC.

The V call is TRBV9, the J call TRBJ2-7; unclear D gene. This CDR3 has 17 amino acids. In germline, CDR1 is SGDLS, CDR2 YYNGEE. Trimming pared 2 bases from V and 0 bases from J, leaving 18 bases between. CDR3 residues: CASSVVIRIQTSYEQYF. For the CDR3, the DNA is TGTGCCAGCAGCGTCGTTATCAGGATTCAGACCTCCTACGAGCAGTACTTC.

The V call is TRBV30, the J call TRBJ1-3, with 7 bases identical to TRBD1. With V trimmed by 4 bases and J by 0 bases, 3 bases remained unmatched. The CDR3 covers 14 residues. Germline CDR1 reads GTSNPN; CDR2 reads SVGIG (reference sequence). The CDR3, as DNA: TGTGCCTGGAAACAGGGGTTCTCTGGAAACACCATATATTTT. Translation gives CAWKQGFSGNTIYF.

This chain links TRBV27 with TRBJ1-5; TRBD1 might be the D (5 bases). Germline CDR1 reads MNHEY; CDR2 reads SMNVEV (reference sequence). This CDR3 region has 15 residues. V was trimmed by 4 bases and J by 1 base, leaving 11 bases between them. The CDR3 protein is CASSYSGTSNQPQHF. CDR3 in DNA: TGTGCCAGCAGTTATTCCGGGACCAGCAATCAGCCCCAGCATTTT.

The chain employs TRBV28 and TRBJ2-6; 8 bases line up with TRBD1. The CDR3 totals 16 residues. Germline V gives CDR1 MDHEN, CDR2 SYDVKM. With V trimmed by 7 bases and J by 0 bases, 5 bases remained unmatched. DNA for the CDR3: TGTGCCAGCACCCGGACAGGGAACTCTGGGGCCAACGTCCTGACTTTC. Amino acid sequence: CASTRTGNSGANVLTF.

The rearrangement links TRBV15 to TRBJ1-2, with 7 bases that match TRBD1. V shed 0 bases and J 2 bases; nucleotides not matched to a gene: 6. The germline V gene has CDR1 LNHNV and CDR2 YYDKDF (reference sequence). The CDR3 extends over 16 amino acids. The CDR3 DNA sequence: TGTGCCACCAGCAGAGATCGGACAGGCGGGAACTATGGCTACACCTTC. This sequence encodes CATSRDRTGGNYGYTF.

Comments on this clone: One end of the junction is discordant with germline, which a read error may explain. The rearrangement links TRBV6-4 to TRBJ2-7; 10 positions agree with TRBD1. This CDR3 is built from 14 residues. The germline V gene has CDR1 MRHNA and CDR2 SNTAGT. CDR3 DNA sequence: TGTGCCAGCACTAGATTGGGACAGGGGTTTCTTCAGCTATTC. Translating gives CASTRLGQGFLQLF.

This clone was detected ten times or more. The rearrangement joins TRBV19 to TRBJ1-2; D is uncertain. CDR1 is LNHDA and CDR2 is SQIVND in the germline V gene (reference sequence). Trimming removed 7 bases at V and 3 bases at J, with 15 bases between. The CDR3 is 14 amino acids. The CDR3 protein is CASKRDPKHYGYTF. The DNA of the CDR3 is TGTGCCAGTAAGAGGGATCCCAAACACTATGGCTACACCTTC. Full variable domain (rest looked up from reference TRBV19 and TRBJ1-2): DGGITQSPKYLFRKEGQNVTLSCEQNLNHDAMYWYRQDPGQGLRLIYYSQIVNDFQKGDIAEGYSVSREKKESFPLTVTSAQKNPTAFYLCASKRDPKHYGYTFGSGTRLTVV.

The chain recombines TRBV30 with TRBJ1-5; D gene uncertain. This CDR3 is 13 amino acids long. Germline CDR1 reads GTSNPN; CDR2 reads SVGIG (reference sequence). V was clipped by 2 bases and J by 2 bases, with 7 bases between them. The CDR3 loop is CAWSPAGNQPQHF. CDR3 bases: TGTGCCTGGAGTCCCGCGGGCAATCAGCCCCAGCATTTT.

This clone was seen only once. The V and J genes are TRBV11-2 and TRBJ2-1; tentatively, D is TRBD1 (6 bases). This CDR3 comprises 12 residues. The germline CDR1 and CDR2 sequences are SGHAT and FQNNGV. The V and J ends lost 1 base and 13 bases respectively, with 11 bases between them. The CDR3 region is CASSLAPGEQFF. CDR3 in DNA: TGTGCCAGCAGCTTAGCCCCAGGGGAACAGTTCTTC. The variable domain in full, with the rest retrieved from reference TRBV11-2 and TRBJ2-1, is EAGVAQSPRYKIIEKRQSVAFWCNPISGHATLYWYQQILGQGPKLLIQFQNNGVVDDSQLPKDRFSAERLKGVDSTLKIQPAKLEDSAVYLCASSLAPGEQFFGPGTRLTVL.

The gene calls are TRBV10-2 and TRBJ1-2; D is undetermined. Deletions cut 8 bases from V and 6 bases from J, with 16 bases between. CDR3 size: 13 residues. Germline assignment: CDR1 WSHSY and CDR2 SAAADI. Here the CDR3 reads CASGRTEINGYTF. The CDR3, as DNA: TGCGCCAGCGGTCGCACGGAAATCAATGGCTACACCTTC.

The chain couples TRBV5-1 to TRBJ2-1; 9 positions match TRBD1. The CDR3 sequence is 15 residues long. Trimming removed 0 bases from V and 6 bases from J; junction bases left unmatched: 4. Germline V gene lookup returns CDR1 SGHRS and CDR2 YFSETQ. CDR3 region: CASSLGAGQGNEQFF. DNA of the CDR3: TGCGCCAGCAGCTTGGGAGCGGGACAGGGCAATGAGCAGTTCTTC.

The CDR3 DNA follows: TGTGCCAGCAGAGTGACGGGGAGCACAGATACGCAGTATTTT. This translates into CASRVTGSTDTQYF. The J gene is TRBJ2-3, the V gene TRBV7-2; perhaps TRBD2 as D (5 bases). Trimming took 6 bases from V and 0 from J, leaving 10 bases between them. Germline CDR1 is SGHTA and CDR2 is FQGNSA. The length of the CDR3 is 14 residues.

The chain is built from TRBV6-1 and TRBJ2-7; either TRBD1 or TRBD2 may fit D (5 bases each). The CDR3 length is 14 residues. V was shortened by 0 bases and J by 4 bases, with 10 bases between the two germline ends. Germline V gives CDR1 MNHNS, CDR2 SASEGT. The CDR3 DNA is TGTGCCAGCAGTGAAGCAGGGACCGAGTACGAGCAGTACTTC. Residues: CASSEAGTEYEQYF.